The rows below give T cell receptor beta chains drawn from one sample of a study of blood T cells in healthy people across ages. In TCRdb, the 5' RACE reads were re-called with MiXCR into one record per CDR3 protein. Of about 800,000 distinct CDR3 sequences listed, more than 20% are singletons. These data were also reused for a study on T cells of mothers and their children.

Sequencing used blood. The receptors here all came from a boy younger than 18 in good health. The CDR3 runs from the conserved cysteine through the conserved F or W. Each record gives: CDR3 length, V gene, J gene, clone size, CDR3 protein. Clone size is shown for a subset of rows, as once, few, many or a class of expanded clone.

>16|TRBV6-2/TRBV6-3|TRBJ1-4|few
CATGRGGNGANEKLFF
>13|TRBV6-6|TRBJ2-3|NA
CASSYSFGDTQYF
>17|TRBV2|TRBJ2-1|few
CASSEAGTSGDYNEQFF
>15|TRBV29-1|TRBJ2-1|few
CSVTVDGSPGNEQFF
>14|TRBV4-3|TRBJ2-7|NA
CASSQEWASLEQYF
>14|TRBV5-1|TRBJ2-3|NA
CASREGTITDTQYF
>12|TRBV12-5|TRBJ1-2|NA
CASGTELYGYTF
>18|TRBV5-6|TRBJ2-7|few
CASSPRDRDRVWAYEQYF
>15|TRBV4-3|TRBJ2-7|NA
CASSQAPAGSYEQYF
>13|TRBV20-1|TRBJ1-1|few
CSAGARMNTEAFF
>16|TRBV28|TRBJ2-5|NA
CASSLYEGAAAETQYF
>15|TRBV5-6|TRBJ2-1|NA
CASSLGAGGQNEQFF
>15|TRBV7-9|TRBJ2-5|few
CASSPGADLKETQYF
>14|TRBV29-1|TRBJ1-1|few
CSVDGRVRNTEAFF
>16|TRBV20-1|TRBJ1-5|once
CSASTFETGDGQPQHF
>16|TRBV6-2/TRBV6-3|TRBJ2-3|few
CASSPVPGLVPDTQYF
>14|TRBV28|NA|NA
CASSLKASPDEQYF
>11|TRBV29-1|TRBJ2-5|few
CSVEFVETQYF
>16|TRBV11-2|TRBJ2-1|many
CASSLSGGSSYNEQFF
>22|TRBV28|TRBJ2-7|NA
CASSQTGTSGKSPLMLSYEQYF
>15|TRBV15|TRBJ2-7|NA
CATSRERGVAYEQYF
>15|TRBV20-1|TRBJ2-1|NA
CSARNGIISYNEQFF
>15|TRBV2|TRBJ1-5|NA
CASSGGQGINQPQHF
>14|TRBV28|NA|NA
CASSRLLPGYEQYF
>13|TRBV6-2/TRBV6-3|TRBJ2-7|NA
CASSYEGGPEQYF
>16|TRBV7-9|TRBJ2-1|NA
CASSPPGANPYNEQFF
>13|TRBV6-2/TRBV6-3|TRBJ2-1|few
CASRDYPFNEQFF
>11|TRBV29-1|TRBJ2-7|NA
CSVDRADEQYF
>16|TRBV20-1|TRBJ1-2|NA
CSARVRDRDFNYGYTF
>13|TRBV7-2|TRBJ2-1|NA
CASSLDMEGTQFF
>17|TRBV24-1|TRBJ2-5|NA
CATSDRRTDRGRETQYF
>15|TRBV13|TRBJ1-1|NA
CASSLRTGEDTEAFF
>15|TRBV20-1|TRBJ2-7|few
CSARDFDSFSYEQYF
>16|TRBV20-1|TRBJ2-3|few
CSASGSVTASTDTQYF
>14|TRBV28|TRBJ1-1|NA
CASSFGDNSEEAFF
>17|TRBV28|TRBJ2-3|few
CASSLYTSGSQADTQYF
>15|TRBV29-1|TRBJ2-1|few
CSVEGAGHSYNEQFF